This TCR beta chain was retrieved from a study of T-cell reconstitution after alpha-beta-depleted transplantation in children (dated by TCRdb to 2015 to 2016). Background for the entire study: The study quantitatively tracked T-cell immune reconstitution after TCRalphabeta/CD19-depleted allogeneic hematopoietic cell transplantation in children using TCR repertoire profiling.

From the cysteine through the valine, the CDR3 covers 12 amino acids. CDR3 DNA is the only sequence kept; it has 36 bases, read in frame from the first base. CDR1 is given as MDHEN and CDR2 as SYDVKM, both from the germline V gene. Ends trimmed: V by 8 bases, J by 9 bases; bases unmatched to a gene: 8. Libraries were prepared through PCR. Sequencing relied on an Illumina HiSeq 2500. TCR libraries were prepared with molecular barcoding, using unique molecular identifiers to normalize TCRbeta repertoire quantification. The public reads were reanalyzed by TCRdb: fastp trimming at Q25, MiXCR alignment, in-frame beta chains only. Each CDR3 protein appears once, grouped with its most common genes and DNA. The sample table holds around 600,000 distinct CDR3 sequences, of which over 15% were seen once. Around 0.96% of the sample rests with the top ten. As concerns this clonotype: Its cognate antigen has yet to be identified. No base qualities exist here, and no much larger clone lies one base off it.

The sequenced sample was PBMCs from the stem cell graft donor, obtained from the stem cell graft. This TCR came from a human donor who donated a stem cell graft to a child with acute myeloid leukemia. The rearrangement joined TRBV28 to TRBJ2-7, with TRBD1 matching 9 junction bases. The CDR3 region reads CASGPDRGRQYV. Here is the DNA: TGTGCCAGCGGGCCCGACAGGGGGAGGCAGTACGTC.